A selection of T cell receptor beta chains follows, all from one sample in a study of cytomegalovirus exposure and HLA in healthy donors. Some clones are missing from TCRdb's copy, which holds only in-frame ones; the method was immunoSEQ multiplex PCR. The data show 100,000 or so clones, with 79% seen just once and over 4% held by the top ten. What was sequenced was PBMCs. The receptors derive from a female donor in good health and CMV-seropositive. Both conserved end residues are part of each CDR3. Each record gives: V gene, J gene, CDR3 protein.

TRBV5-1	TRBJ2-7	CASSRDREGEQYF
TRBV9	TRBJ2-5	CASSVGGVRETQYF
TRBV5-8	TRBJ2-2	CASSLGRLAGGNTGELFF
TRBV18	TRBJ1-1	CASSPLGQVMNTEAFF
TRBV15	TRBJ1-1	CATSSGQGAEAFF
TRBV30	TRBJ1-1	CAWRVQGNTEAFF
TRBV7-7	TRBJ2-1	CASSTGDNNEQFF
TRBV5-5	TRBJ2-3	CASSIPSITDTQYF
TRBV30	TRBJ1-2	CAWTFNYGYTF
TRBV27	TRBJ2-7	CASSPGTGPYEQYF
TRBV7-8	TRBJ2-7	CASSLVGTAISYEQYF
TRBV30	TRBJ1-1	CAWRDRGTSNTEAFF
TRBV21-1	TRBJ1-5	CASSKGHLNQPQHF
TRBV9	TRBJ1-1	CASSVDPIQGMNTEAFF
TRBV4-3	TRBJ2-2	CASSQALTGELFF
TRBV9	TRBJ1-4	CASAPGGSTNEKLFF
TRBV4-1	TRBJ2-6	CASSPAGTAISGANVLTF
TRBV6-5	TRBJ1-5	CASSSITGNSNQPQHF
TRBV27	TRBJ2-1	CASSRWGTSHIRDRSSYNEQFF
TRBV30	TRBJ1-2	CACIRKGGGYTF
TRBV2	TRBJ1-4	CASGGRGTNEKLFF
TRBV2	TRBJ1-4	CASNLPGQTTNEKLFF
TRBV7-9	TRBJ1-2	CASSLLYGYTF
TRBV15	TRBJ2-3	CATSSLSTDTQYF
TRBV5-5	TRBJ2-7	CASSLVRGSSYEQYF
TRBV21-1	TRBJ2-7	CRPGGEPYEQYF
TRBV7-9	TRBJ2-1	CASARGSNEQFF
TRBV7-2	.	CASSLVVFEQYF
TRBV9	TRBJ1-1	CASSVEGWGNTEAFF
TRBV19	TRBJ1-5	CASLLPGHPNQPQHF
TRBV19	TRBJ2-7	CASRGLAGGGEQYF
TRBV10-2	TRBJ2-7	CASSEGLASYEQYF
TRBV27	TRBJ2-5	CASSSYRTKQTQYF